Following are 27 T cell receptor beta chains from one sample sequenced in a study of pediatric ulcerative colitis. Some clones are missing from TCRdb's copy, which holds only in-frame ones; the method was immunoSEQ multiplex PCR. Of approximately 30,000 clones listed, around 80% are singletons. Material for sequencing was blood. The receptor set was obtained from a boy younger than 18 with severe ulcerative colitis.

J is TRBJ1-2 and V is TRBV2; the D is unclear. Trimming left V 3 bases short and J 7 bases short, with 12 bases between. This CDR3 is 13 amino acids long. Germline V gene lookup returns CDR1 SNHLY and CDR2 FYNNEI. In nucleotides, the CDR3 is TGTGCCAGCAGTGATAGAGGAATCTCTGGCTACACCTTC. Translated, it gives CASSDRGISGYTF.

This clone was seen a few times. This chain uses TRBV10-1 with TRBJ1-1; possible D gene TRBD1, 5 bases. This CDR3 is 15 amino acids long. Germline V gene lookup returns CDR1 WNHNN and CDR2 SYGVQD (reference sequence). The V end was cut by 7 bases, the J end by 1 base, with 16 bases between. The CDR3 reads CASIWGRTGNTEAFF. CDR3 sequence (DNA): TGCGCCAGCATATGGGGACGGACGGGGAACACTGAAGCTTTCTTT.

The rearrangement uses TRBV7-8 and TRBJ2-5, with a possible D match to TRBD2 (6 bases). V shed 3 bases and J shed 3 bases, with 14 bases lying between them. There are 15 residues in the CDR3. Germline CDR1 and CDR2: SGHVS and FQNEAQ. As DNA, the CDR3 is TGTGCCAGCAGCTTCCTGGGGGGAAATAAAGAGACCCAGTACTTC. Its protein is CASSFLGGNKETQYF.

This clone showed up just once. J is TRBJ2-5 and V is TRBV7-2; D is undetermined. V was trimmed by 5 bases and J by 3 bases, leaving 10 bases between them. The germline V gene has CDR1 SGHTA and CDR2 FQGNSA. The CDR3 totals 13 residues. The CDR3 is CASSPPSEETQYF. DNA for the CDR3: TGTGCCAGCAGCCCTCCCTCTGAAGAGACCCAGTACTTC.

The sample holds a few counts of this clone. The chain links TRBV6-5 to TRBJ1-2; D remains ambiguous. CDR1 and CDR2 from the germline V gene are MNHEY and SVGAGI. This CDR3 is 13 amino acids long. V was trimmed by 6 bases and J by 4 bases, leaving 12 bases between them. CDR3 loop: CASRMTAGYGYTF. The CDR3, as DNA: TGTGCCAGCAGGATGACCGCGGGCTATGGCTACACCTTC.

This chain uses TRBV7-9 with TRBJ2-2, with 8 bases aligning to TRBD2. J was trimmed by 1 base and V by 10 bases; bases with no gene match: 8. This CDR3 comprises 15 residues. Looked up from germline, CDR1 is SEHNR and CDR2 is FQNEAQ (reference sequence). The CDR3 nucleotides are TGTGCCACCCCCCGGGGGGGAGAGAACACCGGGGAGCTGTTTTTT. Amino acids: CATPRGGENTGELFF.

In its sample, this clone was seen once. The chain combines TRBV7-3 with TRBJ1-1; 8 nucleotides match TRBD1. Germline values: CDR1 SGHTA, CDR2 FQGTGA. This CDR3 region has 16 residues. The V gene end was trimmed by 1 base and the J gene end by 5 bases; junction bases not matched to a gene: 9. The chain's CDR3 is CASSLMAGGAGTEAFF. Written as DNA, the CDR3 is TGTGCCAGCAGCTTAATGGCAGGGGGCGCGGGTACTGAAGCTTTCTTT.

J is TRBJ2-7 and V is TRBV5-6; no definite D call. The length of the CDR3 is 14 residues. Germline-derived CDR1 and CDR2 are SGHDT and YYEEEE. Trimming took 3 bases from V and 3 from J, leaving 13 bases between them. The DNA of the CDR3 is TGTGCCAGCAGCTCCTACGTCCGCCGCTACGAGCAGTACTTC. It is translated as CASSSYVRRYEQYF.

J is TRBJ1-5 and V is TRBV18; a possible D gene is TRBD1 (5 bases). The V gene lost 3 bases and the J gene lost 9 bases, with 18 bases spanning the gap. In germline, CDR1 is KGHSH, CDR2 LQKENI. The CDR3 is 15 amino acids. Here the CDR3 DNA reads TGTGCCAGCTCACCGGGGGGGAAAGGGCTAAGGCCCCAGCATTTT. Translating gives CASSPGGKGLRPQHF.

The chain carries TRBV2 and TRBJ2-5; D is perhaps TRBD1 or TRBD2 (5 bases each). The CDR3 extends over 12 amino acids. Per the germline V gene, CDR1 is SNHLY and CDR2 is FYNNEI. Trimming stripped 5 bases from V and 5 bases from J, with 9 bases between. The CDR3 spells CASSWGLETQYF. The CDR3 bases are TGTGCCAGCAGTTGGGGGTTGGAGACCCAGTACTTC.

This sequence joins TRBV28 and TRBJ1-6; D not certain. V gave up 3 bases and J gave up 10 bases, with 10 bases separating them. This CDR3 has 13 residues. Germline V gene data show CDR1 as MDHEN and CDR2 as SYDVKM. The CDR3 sequence: CASSFGVSSPLHF. The CDR3 DNA sequence: TGTGCCAGCAGTTTTGGGGTTAGCTCACCCCTCCACTTT.

The rearrangement uses TRBV27 and TRBJ2-3; D might be TRBD1 (6 bases). The CDR3 totals 15 residues. Germline V gene lookup returns CDR1 MNHEY and CDR2 SMNVEV (reference sequence). Between the trimmed V and J ends, which lost 8 bases and 0 bases, there was a span of 15 bases. Written as DNA, the CDR3 is TGTGCCAGCCGGCAGGGGAGCTTAAGCACAGATACGCAGTATTTT. Its protein is CASRQGSLSTDTQYF.

The chain couples TRBV25-1 to TRBJ2-1; 8 positions agree with TRBD2. Germline V gene sequence: CDR1 MGHDK, CDR2 SYGVNS. Trimming removed 8 bases from V and 1 base from J; junction bases left unmatched: 4. The CDR3 runs 14 residues. CDR3 loop: CASLGLGSYNEQFF. CDR3 nucleotides: TGTGCCAGCCTGGGACTAGGATCCTACAATGAGCAGTTCTTC.

The rearrangement joins TRBV6-5 to TRBJ2-7; 9 nucleotides align to TRBD1. Germline loops: CDR1 MNHEY, CDR2 SVGAGI. The V and J ends lost 5 bases and 3 bases, in that order; junction bases with no gene match: 8. The CDR3 has 15 amino acids. In nucleotides, the CDR3 is TGTGCCAGCAGTCCGCGTGGGGGACAGGGCTACGAGCAGTACTTC. This encodes CASSPRGGQGYEQYF.

The V gene is TRBV5-1, the J gene TRBJ2-7, with a possible D match to TRBD2 (7 bases). The CDR3 is 14 amino acids. Per germline, CDR1 SGHRS and CDR2 YFSETQ. The ends were cut back, 3 bases at V and 2 bases at J, with 12 bases in the middle. The CDR3 DNA reads TGCGCCAGCAGCTCCGAGGGGGGGACCTACGAGCAGTACTTC. Amino acids: CASSSEGGTYEQYF.

The gene calls are TRBV5-1 and TRBJ1-2, with 10 bases lining up with TRBD1. Trimming cost V 4 bases and J 7 bases; bases outside gene matches: 4. Germline values: CDR1 SGHRS, CDR2 YFSETQ. The CDR3 has 13 amino acids. The CDR3 loop reads CASSPGQGTGYTF. The CDR3 DNA reads as TGCGCCAGCAGCCCGGGACAGGGGACTGGCTACACCTTC. Using reference TRBV5-1 and TRBJ1-2 for the parts outside the CDR3, the full variable domain is KAGVTQTPRYLIKTRGQQVTLSCSPISGHRSVSWYQQTPGQGLQFLFEYFSETQRNKGNFPGRFSGRQFSNSRSEMNVSTLELGDSALYLCASSPGQGTGYTFGSGTRLTVV.

The chain carries TRBV27 and TRBJ1-5; tentatively, D is TRBD1 (5 bases). Germline V gene sequence: CDR1 MNHEY, CDR2 SMNVEV (reference sequence). V gave up 2 bases and J gave up 4 bases, with 9 bases separating them. This CDR3 comprises 14 residues. The CDR3: CASSLGADNQPQHF. In DNA form, the CDR3 reads TGTGCCAGCAGTTTAGGGGCAGATAATCAGCCCCAGCATTTT.

This clone was picked up one time. The gene calls are TRBV4-3 and TRBJ2-6, with D unclear. The V end lost 1 base, the J end lost 0 bases, and 7 bases lay between the germline ends. This CDR3 contains 16 residues. Germline V CDR1 and CDR2: LGHNA, YSLEER. For the CDR3, the DNA is TGCGCCAGCAGCCAAGTCACAGCCTCTGGGGCCAACGTCCTGACTTTC. Residues: CASSQVTASGANVLTF.

The CDR3: CASSWRPVPGQGTGANVLTF. CDR3 coding DNA: TGTGCCAGCAGCTGGAGACCTGTCCCGGGACAGGGAACTGGGGCCAACGTCCTGACTTTC. The rearrangement uses TRBV7-3 and TRBJ2-6; 9 bases match TRBD1. J was trimmed by 2 bases and V by 4 bases; bases with no gene match: 15. Per germline, CDR1 SGHTA and CDR2 FQGTGA. The CDR3 is 20 amino acids.

The V call is TRBV7-9, the J call TRBJ1-1; 7 positions match TRBD1. CDR1 and CDR2 (germline): SEHNR, FQNEAQ (reference sequence). V gave up 5 bases and J gave up 1 base; unmatched junction bases: 10. This CDR3 is 16 amino acids long. CDR3: CASSQSPGTANTEAFF. The CDR3 DNA follows: TGTGCCAGCAGCCAAAGCCCCGGGACAGCGAACACTGAAGCTTTCTTT.

This clone turned up a few times. The chain combines TRBV7-2 with TRBJ1-2; 9 bases map to TRBD1. CDR3 length: 15 residues. J lost 2 bases, V lost 3 bases, and 4 bases had no gene match. Germline V gene sequence: CDR1 SGHTA, CDR2 FQGNSA. The CDR3 nucleotides are TGTGCCAGCAGCTTGGGGACAGGGTCCAACTATGGCTACACCTTC. Translated: CASSLGTGSNYGYTF.

CDR3 region: CASSLVEGRAFF. CDR3 nucleotides: TGTGCCAGCAGCTTAGTCGAGGGAAGAGCTTTCTTT. The V gene is TRBV7-9, the J gene TRBJ1-1; no reliable D call. Trimming removed 1 base at V and 10 bases at J, with 10 bases between. This CDR3 has 12 residues. Looked up from germline, CDR1 is SEHNR and CDR2 is FQNEAQ (reference sequence).

This clone was counted only a few times. The rearrangement links TRBV9 to TRBJ1-5; possible D gene TRBD1, 5 bases. Germline V gene lookup returns CDR1 SGDLS and CDR2 YYNGEE. Between the trimmed V and J ends, which lost 0 bases and 2 bases, there was a span of 6 bases. The CDR3 spans 14 residues. In nucleotides, the CDR3 is TGTGCCAGCAGCGTAGCGGGGGGCAATCAGCCCCAGCATTTT. Translation gives CASSVAGGNQPQHF.

This clone has just one count. This rearrangement joins TRBV19 to TRBJ1-2; TRBD1 agrees at 7 bases. The germline V gene has CDR1 LNHDA and CDR2 SQIVND (reference sequence). The length of the CDR3 is 13 residues. V was clipped by 5 bases and J by 4 bases; unmatched bases: 4. CDR3: CASSQRQGYGYTF. The CDR3 DNA sequence: TGTGCCAGTAGTCAAAGACAGGGCTATGGCTACACCTTC.

Comment on this clone: One junction end disagrees with the germline gene, perhaps due to a read error. The rearrangement links TRBV7-7 to TRBJ2-7; no reliable D call. The CDR3 length is 13 residues. From germline, CDR1 is SSHAT and CDR2 FNYEAQ (reference sequence). The CDR3 sequence: CASSLGTNYEQYF. DNA of the CDR3: TGTGCTAGCAGCTTAGGAACAAACTACGAGCAGTACTTC.

This rearrangement joins TRBV6-5 to TRBJ1-2; D is unresolved. Per the germline V gene, CDR1 is MNHEY and CDR2 is SVGAGI. The germline V and J ends were trimmed by 0 bases and 1 base, with 3 bases remaining between them. This CDR3 contains 13 residues. CDR3 loop: CASSYSDNYGYTF. The CDR3 coding sequence is TGTGCCAGCAGTTACTCAGATAACTATGGCTACACCTTC.

V usage is TRBV7-2 and J usage is TRBJ2-7; 8 bases align to TRBD2. This CDR3 spans 14 amino acids. CDR1 and CDR2 (germline): SGHTA, FQGNSA. With V trimmed by 5 bases and J by 3 bases, 6 bases remained unmatched. The CDR3 protein is CASSHTTSDYEQYF. In DNA, the CDR3 is TGTGCCAGCAGCCACACGACTAGCGACTACGAGCAGTACTTC.